This note documents a single TCR beta chain sequence. Its antigen is unknown. This entry belongs to a study of cytotoxic CD8 clonotypes in ibrutinib-treated CLL. Turning to the study itself: Responses comprised 24 partial and 2 complete; at median roughly 66 months, 14 remained remitted and approximately twelve progressed.

General observations from the study: Contraction or stability on treatment characterized the public clonotypes, which were uncommon.

J gave up 2 bases and V 3 bases, and 6 bases lay outside the gene matches. CDR3 length: 15 amino acids. Germline lookup yields CDR1 MDHEN and CDR2 SYDVKM. Clones were sequenced by immunoSEQ multiplex PCR, and TCRdb holds only the in-frame ones, with some missing. The sample lists about 310,000 clones; almost 80% were seen once. The source material was PBMCs, sampled before ibrutinib treatment. This rearrangement joins TRBV28 to TRBJ2-7; TRBD1 aligns across 8 bases. This clonotype was obtained from a human donor with chronic lymphocytic leukemia. The CDR3 reads CASSFPRTGTYEQYF. The CDR3 DNA is TGTGCCAGCAGTTTCCCTCGGACAGGGACCTACGAGCAGTACTTC. Full variable domain (remainder filled in from reference TRBV28 and TRBJ2-7): DVKVTQSSRYLVKRTGEKVFLECVQDMDHENMFWYRQDPGLGLRLIYFSYDVKMKEKGDIPEGYSVSREKKERFSLILESASTNQTSMYLCASSFPRTGTYEQYFGPGTRLTVT.